This TCR beta chain is drawn from a study of shared clonotypes between healthy human individuals. Study observations and caveats: Relative to memory subsets, naive subsets generally showed larger estimated richness. It was the non-shared clonotypes that had lower generation probabilities than clonotypes shared by all four donors.

As concerns this clone: Its antigen is not identified.

Here immunoSEQ multiplex PCR was the method, and the copy in TCRdb shows in-frame clones only, minus some. Of about 770,000 clones listed, around 77% are singletons. Germline assignment: CDR1 SNHLY and CDR2 FYNNEI. V lost 7 bases to trimming and J lost 4 bases; unmatched junction nucleotides: 9. The CDR3 is made up of 14 amino acids. The authors divided CD4+ cells into CD45RA+ naive and CD45RA-negative memory subsets. The source is a young woman in good health. The V gene is TRBV2, the J gene TRBJ1-1, with TRBD1 matching over 7 bases. Source material: memory CD4+ T cells sorted from blood. Subset meaning: CD45RA-negative fraction. The CDR3 is CASTVSGGFTEAFF. In DNA form, the CDR3 reads TGTGCCAGCACCGTTTCAGGGGGGTTCACTGAAGCTTTCTTT.